This T cell receptor beta chain comes out of a study of regulatory T cells in long-lasting Graves disease. Study-wide results and caveats: Newly diagnosed patients had higher TCR diversity than persistent Graves' patients did.

Noted time point: newly diagnosed GD, antithyroid drugs for less than 3 months. The TCR library was made from RNA extracted from PBMCs. In this sample, this clonotype turned up many times. What it recognizes is unknown. Trimming left V 2 bases short and J 4 bases short, with 8 bases between. The CDR3 has 12 amino acids. From germline, CDR1 is GTSNPN and CDR2 SVGIG (reference sequence). Library construction for TCR beta used iRepertoire HTBI primers and Arm-PCR of CDR3 regions. The authors' processing: Spanning all samples, the identified segments comprised some 62 TRBV and about 15 TRBJ. Via MiXCR, TCRdb re-called the multiplex PCR reads, giving one row per CDR3 protein. It is TCRdb's table, rather than the study itself, that gives the V and J calls and clone size. The sample records approximately 250,000 distinct CDR3 sequences, roughly 18% being singletons.

The chain combines TRBV30 with TRBJ1-2, with D possibly matching TRBD1 (5 bases). Sequenced here: peripheral blood mononuclear cells (PBMCs), sampled at new diagnosis, from a patient treated with antithyroid drugs. The receptor comes from a female donor with Graves disease. The CDR3 loop reads CAWSRDLYGYTF. CDR3 DNA: TGTGCCTGGAGTAGGGACCTCTATGGCTACACCTTC.